Listed below are T cell receptor beta chains from one sample, sequenced in a study of OX40 agonist ivuxolimab in advanced cancers. Here immunoSEQ multiplex PCR was the method, and the copy in TCRdb shows in-frame clones only, minus some. The table lists 80,000 or so clones, about 85% of them singletons, with approximately 8.4% in the top ten. The sequenced sample was CD4+ or CD8+ T cells sorted from blood, obtained in a trial of the OX40 agonist ivuxolimab. Receptors originate from an adult with an advanced solid tumor such as melanoma, head and neck, liver or kidney cancer. The CDR3 runs from the conserved cysteine through the conserved F or W. A D gene is named only where the DNA matches it firmly. Rows may omit the clone size; those that give it use once, few, many or a size class.

size	D	V	J	DNA	CDR3
.	TRBD2	TRBV6-6	TRBJ2-7	TGTGCCAGCAGTTCGATCGGGAGGTACGAGCAGTACTTC	CASSSIGRYEQYF
.	TRBD1	TRBV5-6	TRBJ2-7	TGTGCCAGCAGCTTGGGGACAGGGGGCGCTTCCCCTCTCTCCTACGAGCAGTACTTC	CASSLGTGGASPLSYEQYF
.	TRBD1	TRBV6-6	TRBJ1-6	TGTGCCAGCAGTTACGACAGGGATAATTCACCCCTCCACTTT	CASSYDRDNSPLHF
.	.	TRBV20-1	TRBJ2-5	TGCAGTTTAGCAGCCCAAGAGACCCAGTACTTC	CSLAAQETQYF
.	.	TRBV7-3	TRBJ1-1	TGTGCCAGCAGCACCGGGCCTAGCACTGAAGCTTTCTTT	CASSTGPSTEAFF
.	TRBD1	TRBV5-6	TRBJ1-1	TGTGCCAGCAGTTTCGACAGGGTTTCTTTCTTT	CASSFDRVSFF
.	.	TRBV11-2	TRBJ2-7	TGTGCCAGCAGCCTTTGGGACCTTTCCTACGAGCAGTACTTC	CASSLWDLSYEQYF
.	.	TRBV7-3	TRBJ1-4	TGTGCCAGCAGCGCACTGGGCCGCCCGGAAAAACTGTTTTTT	CASSALGRPEKLFF
.	.	TRBV29-1	TRBJ2-5	TGCAGCGTCGATCTCCCCGAGACCCAGTACTTC	CSVDLPETQYF
.	.	TRBV15	TRBJ1-3	TGTGCCACCAGCAGAGATCTTACATCTGGAAACACCATATATTTT	CATSRDLTSGNTIYF
.	TRBD1	TRBV5-5	TRBJ2-7	TGTGCCAGCAGTCGACAGGGGTCGACCTACGAGCAGTACTTC	CASSRQGSTYEQYF
.	.	TRBV6-1	TRBJ2-5	TGTGCCAGCAGACAGGGCTGGGAGACCCAGTACTTC	CASRQGWETQYF
few	TRBD1	TRBV14	TRBJ1-2	TGTGCCAGCAGCCAAAACAGGGGTTATGGCTACACCTTC	CASSQNRGYGYTF
.	.	TRBV7-2	TRBJ2-1	TGTGCCAGCAGCTTAGTATGGGCTACCTACAATGAGCAGTTCTTC	CASSLVWATYNEQFF
.	.	TRBV5-1	TRBJ1-3	TGCGCCAGCAGCTTGGCGGCGGGGGCTGGAAACACCATATATTTT	CASSLAAGAGNTIYF
.	TRBD2	TRBV27	TRBJ2-2	TGTGCCAGCCTAGCGGGAGCATACGGGGAGCTGTTTTTT	CASLAGAYGELFF
.	.	TRBV28	TRBJ2-1	TGTGCCACCGAATTCACACAAGAGCAGTTCTTC	CATEFTQEQFF
.	TRBD2	TRBV5-1	TRBJ2-1	TGCGCCAGCAGCTTGCTCGGACTAGCGGGAGTCAATGAGCAGTTCTTC	CASSLLGLAGVNEQFF
once	.	TRBV27	TRBJ1-1	TGTGCCAGCCAGGGAGGCAGACTGAGCACTGAAGCTTTCTTT	CASQGGRLSTEAFF
.	TRBD2	TRBV13	TRBJ2-3	TGTGCCAGCAGCCTACGGCTAGCGGGGGGGCCAGGCACAGATACGCAGTATTTT	CASSLRLAGGPGTDTQYF
.	.	TRBV7-3	TRBJ2-5	TGTGCCAGCAGCGGGGCGGGGCGGGGCCTCCAAGAGACCCAGTACTTC	CASSGAGRGLQETQYF
.	.	TRBV6-5	TRBJ1-2	TGTGCCAGCAGGGAGACAGGAACTAACTATGGCTACACCTTC	CASRETGTNYGYTF
.	.	TRBV5-4	TRBJ1-1	TGTGCCAGCAGCTTGGTAGGTACAAGGAAAGGTACTGAAGCTTTCTTT	CASSLVGTRKGTEAFF
.	TRBD2	TRBV7-9	TRBJ2-2	TGTGCCAGCAGCCCTAGCGGGAACACCGGGGAGCTGTTTTTT	CASSPSGNTGELFF
few	TRBD1	TRBV19	TRBJ1-1	TGTGCCAGTAGTAGGGACAGGGACACTGAAGCTTTCTTT	CASSRDRDTEAFF
.	.	TRBV11-2	TRBJ2-3	TGTGCCAGCAGATACCTACTCGGTACGCAGTATTTT	CASRYLLGTQYF
.	TRBD1	TRBV7-2	TRBJ1-1	TGTGCCAGCAGCCCCAGGACAGGAGGAGCAGAAGCTTTCTTT	CASSPRTGGAEAFF
.	.	TRBV9	TRBJ2-1	TGTGCCAGCAGCGCTCAGTCCCTAACGCCCTACAATGAGCAGTTCTTC	CASSAQSLTPYNEQFF
.	.	TRBV19	TRBJ2-7	TGTGCCAGTACCGACCCATCCGGTTCCTACGAGCAGTACTTC	CASTDPSGSYEQYF
once	TRBD2	TRBV6-6	TRBJ2-7	TGTGCCACCCAGGGCGTAGCGGGACTTTTCTACGAGCAGTACTTC	CATQGVAGLFYEQYF
.	TRBD1	TRBV18	TRBJ1-1	TGTGCCAGCTCATCCGGGACAGGGTTAACTGAAGCTTTCTTT	CASSSGTGLTEAFF
.	.	TRBV28	TRBJ2-2	TGTGCCAGCACCCTTGGGAACACCGGGGAGCTGTTTTTT	CASTLGNTGELFF